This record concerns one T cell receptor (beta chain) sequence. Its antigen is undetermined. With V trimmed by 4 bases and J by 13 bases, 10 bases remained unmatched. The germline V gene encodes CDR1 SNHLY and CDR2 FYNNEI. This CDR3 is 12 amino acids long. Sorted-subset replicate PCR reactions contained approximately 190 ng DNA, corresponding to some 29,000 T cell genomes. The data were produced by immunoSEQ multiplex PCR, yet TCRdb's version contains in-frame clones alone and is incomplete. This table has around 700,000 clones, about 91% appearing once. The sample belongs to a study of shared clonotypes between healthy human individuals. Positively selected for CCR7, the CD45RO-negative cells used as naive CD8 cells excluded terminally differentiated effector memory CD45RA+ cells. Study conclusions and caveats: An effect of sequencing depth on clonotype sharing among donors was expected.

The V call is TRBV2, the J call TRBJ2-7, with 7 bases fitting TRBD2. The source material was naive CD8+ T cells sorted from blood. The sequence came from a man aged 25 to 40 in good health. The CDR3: CASSGGLGPGYF. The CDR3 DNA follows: TGTGCCAGCAGTGGAGGACTAGGGCCGGGATACTTC. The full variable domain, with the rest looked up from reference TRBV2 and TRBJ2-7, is EPEVTQTPSHQVTQMGQEVILRCVPISNHLYFYWYRQILGQKVEFLVSFYNNEISEKSEIFDDQFSVERPDGSNFTLKIRSTKLEDSAMYFCASSGGLGPGYFGPGTRLTVT.